The following is a T cell receptor beta chain sequence with its context. In the study's own analysis: Researchers report that nucleated cell counts were estimated from reference gene primer amplification. Assay: immunoSEQ multiplex PCR; the TCRdb copy retains only in-frame clones and omits some. V and J calls plus clone size are reproduced from that table; the DNA served to infer D and trimming. The sample yields 250,000 to 350,000 clones, about 89% seen once. The entry originates in a study of blood T cell repertoires in COVID-19. Study at large: Italy, Spain and the United States were the sources of the convalescent and acute COVID-19 samples.

Sequencing was carried out using peripheral blood. The receptor's source is a middle-aged woman who had recovered from COVID-19.

CDR3 sequence reads: CATSREGIQRETQYF. The CDR3 DNA follows: TGTGCCACCAGCAGAGAAGGAATTCAGAGGGAGACCCAGTACTTC. This chain connects TRBV15 to TRBJ2-5; D call uncertain. Germline CDR1 is LNHNV and CDR2 is YYDKDF (reference sequence). The ends were cut back, 0 bases at V and 5 bases at J, with 13 bases in the middle. This CDR3 has 15 residues.